This is a list of T cell receptor beta chains from one sample in a study of control samples from healthy donors and cancer patients. Using immunoSEQ multiplex PCR, the repertoire was profiled, and TCRdb retains in-frame clones only, with some absent. The sample includes about 140,000 clones, about 89% of them seen just once. The specimen sequenced was blood. The source is a man aged 18 to 30 in good health. Each CDR3 is given with its conserved first and last residue. Each record gives: V gene, J gene, CDR3 length, D gene, clone size, CDR3 DNA, CDR3 protein. A D gene is named only where the DNA matches it firmly. Clone size is given for some rows only: seen once, a few or many times, or a class if the clone is expanded.

>TRBV7-3|TRBJ2-7|13|.|.
TGTGCCAGCAGCGAGCAAGCAACCGCCGAGCAGTACTTC
CASSEQATAEQYF
>TRBV2|TRBJ1-4|14|.|.
TGTGCCAGCAGTGCTTTAGGGGTTAATGAAAAACTGTTTTTT
CASSALGVNEKLFF
>TRBV7-2|TRBJ2-5|13|.|.
TGTGCCAGCAGGCAACCGACAGGTGGGACCCAGTACTTC
CASRQPTGGTQYF
>TRBV28|TRBJ1-2|16|.|once
TGTGCCAGCAGTCAGCTCGCTGGACAGCGAAACTATGGCTACACCTTC
CASSQLAGQRNYGYTF
>TRBV5-1|TRBJ1-2|14|.|.
TGCGCCAGCAGCTTGGAGGGCAGGGATTATGGCTACACCTTC
CASSLEGRDYGYTF
>TRBV28|TRBJ2-5|14|TRBD2|.
TGTGCCAGCAGCCTACTAGAGCGGGGAGAGACCCAGTACTTC
CASSLLERGETQYF
>TRBV24-1|TRBJ2-2|12|.|.
TGTGCCACCAGTGGATACACCGGGGAGCTGTTTTTT
CATSGYTGELFF
>TRBV15|TRBJ1-2|16|.|.
TGTGCCACCAGCAGAGGTCGTGGGGTGGCGGGCTATGGCTACACCTTC
CATSRGRGVAGYGYTF
>TRBV12-3/TRBV12-4|TRBJ2-7|12|.|.
TGTGCCAGCAGTACGGACGCAGGCGAGCAGTACTTC
CASSTDAGEQYF
>TRBV2|TRBJ1-1|12|.|.
TGTGCCAGCAGTGGGGGCCCGAACCAGGCTTTCTTT
CASSGGPNQAFF
>TRBV19|TRBJ1-2|14|TRBD1|once
TGTGCCAGTAGTGGCACCGGGACAGGCTATGGCTACACCTTC
CASSGTGTGYGYTF
>TRBV5-1|TRBJ2-5|15|.|.
TGCGCCAGCAGCTTGCTTCCGACAGGAAAAGAGACCCAGTACTTC
CASSLLPTGKETQYF
>TRBV27|TRBJ1-1|15|.|.
TGTGCCAGCAGAAGGAGTGGAGGAGGGAACACTGAAGCTTTCTTT
CASRRSGGGNTEAFF
>TRBV4-3|TRBJ2-3|15|TRBD2|.
TGCGCCAGCAGCCGCGGGGGGGCGGGCACAGATACGCAGTATTTT
CASSRGGAGTDTQYF
>TRBV18|TRBJ2-1|18|.|.
TGTGCCAGCTCACCACGGTTGCTTCGCCGGGGCGCACCGAATGAGCAGTTCTTC
CASSPRLLRRGAPNEQFF
>TRBV19|TRBJ1-2|14|.|few
TGTGCCAGTAGTATGCGGTCAGTGAACTATGGCTACACCTTC
CASSMRSVNYGYTF
>TRBV5-4|TRBJ2-7|13|.|.
TGTGCCAGCAGCCCGGACCTCTCCTACGAGCAGTACTTC
CASSPDLSYEQYF
>TRBV5-6|TRBJ2-7|15|.|.
TGTGCCAGCAGCTACCTTTCGGGGGAGCAGTACGAGCAGTACTTC
CASSYLSGEQYEQYF
>TRBV28|TRBJ1-4|14|.|.
TGTGCCAGCAGTGCGGGGGCAACTAATGAAAAACTGTTTTTT
CASSAGATNEKLFF
>TRBV10-3|TRBJ2-7|14|.|.
TGTGCCGCGCGGCCGGACACGCTATCTTACGAGCAGTACTTC
CAARPDTLSYEQYF
>TRBV6-5|TRBJ1-3|14|.|.
TGTGCCAGCAGTTACGAGGGAGTGGGAAACACCATATATTTT
CASSYEGVGNTIYF
>TRBV10-3|TRBJ1-1|15|TRBD1|.
TGTGCCATCAGAGAGAATTTACAGGGGTTAGCTGAAGCTTTCTTT
CAIRENLQGLAEAFF
>TRBV30|TRBJ1-1|13|.|.
TGTGCCTGGATATGGGGGGGGAAGACTGAAGCTTTCTTT
CAWIWGGKTEAFF
>TRBV3-1/TRBV3-2|TRBJ2-7|15|TRBD2|.
TGTGCCAGCAGCCAAGGAGGGACTAGCGCTCAAGAGCAGTACTTC
CASSQGGTSAQEQYF
>TRBV2|TRBJ1-2|13|TRBD1|once
TGTGCCAGCACTTTCCAGGGGGGCTATGGCTACACCTTC
CASTFQGGYGYTF
>TRBV5-1|TRBJ2-5|18|TRBD2|once
TGCGCCAGCAGCTTTGGGTCGGGGGGGCTTCTCGTCCAAGAGACCCAGTACTTC
CASSFGSGGLLVQETQYF
>TRBV5-4|TRBJ2-3|17|.|.
TGTGCCAGCAGTCCGGTAGTGGGGACGGACCCGTGGGATACGCAGTATTTT
CASSPVVGTDPWDTQYF
>TRBV28|TRBJ1-1|16|.|.
TGTGCCAGCAGTTTAGGGGGACGGTGGGGGCCCACTGAAGCTTTCTTT
CASSLGGRWGPTEAFF
>TRBV9|TRBJ2-1|16|.|few
TGTGCCAGCAGCGTAGTTGGCAGGGCCTCTTACAATGAGCAGTTCTTC
CASSVVGRASYNEQFF
>TRBV5-4|TRBJ2-7|12|TRBD1|.
TGTGCCAGCAGCTCCACAGGGGGCTTTCAGTACTTC
CASSSTGGFQYF
>TRBV7-9|TRBJ1-3|15|.|.
TGTGCCAGCAGCCCGCGGACAGAATCTGGAAACACCATATATTTT
CASSPRTESGNTIYF
>TRBV27|TRBJ2-3|15|TRBD1|.
TGTGCCAGCAGTCCGACAGGGGACCTCACAGATACGCAGTATTTT
CASSPTGDLTDTQYF
>TRBV9|TRBJ2-1|18|.|.
TGTGCCAGCAGCGTTTATCCCAAAAAGGGGGGGTCCTACAATGAGCAGTTCTTC
CASSVYPKKGGSYNEQFF
>TRBV12-3/TRBV12-4|TRBJ1-1|13|.|.
TGTGCCAGCAGTTTAGGGGGCCTCACTGAAGCTTTCTTT
CASSLGGLTEAFF
>TRBV13|TRBJ2-3|14|.|.
TGTGCCAGCAGCTTAGACCGATTTACAGATACGCAGTATTTT
CASSLDRFTDTQYF
>TRBV11-2|TRBJ2-2|15|.|.
TGTGCCAGCAGCCGGGGCTCGCCGAACACCGGGGAGCTGTTTTTT
CASSRGSPNTGELFF
>TRBV7-7|TRBJ2-7|15|TRBD2|.
TGTGCCAGCAGCCCCGGGACTAGCGGATCCTACGAGCAGTACTTC
CASSPGTSGSYEQYF
>TRBV6-6|TRBJ1-1|14|TRBD1|.
TGTGCCAGCAGTCGACAGGGGGCGAGGGCTGAAGCTTTCTTT
CASSRQGARAEAFF
>TRBV12-3/TRBV12-4|TRBJ2-1|11|TRBD1|many
TGTGCCAGCAGGGGCCGGGACAGGGTGTTCTTC
CASRGRDRVFF
>TRBV10-3|TRBJ1-1|18|TRBD1|.
TGTGCCATCAGTGAGAGGGACAGGGCTTTGGGAGTTGGTACTGAAGCTTTCTTT
CAISERDRALGVGTEAFF
>TRBV6-4|TRBJ2-1|14|.|.
TGTGCCAGTTCCCTGGGCGGGATGAACAATGAGCAGTTCTTC
CASSLGGMNNEQFF
>TRBV2|TRBJ1-6|15|.|.
TGTGCCAGCAGCTTCTCAGAAAACTATAATTCACCCCTCCACTTT
CASSFSENYNSPLHF
>TRBV27|TRBJ1-4|16|TRBD1|.
TGTGCCAGCAGGCGGAATGCAGGGGGCGCAGGAGAAAAACTGTTTTTT
CASRRNAGGAGEKLFF